A selection of T cell receptor beta chains follows, all from one sample in a study of blood T cell repertoires in COVID-19. Only in-frame clones appear in the TCRdb table, and some are missing; sequencing was by immunoSEQ multiplex PCR. The table lists 250,000 to 300,000 clones, 80% to 90% of them singletons. Specimen: peripheral blood. These TCRs come from a man in his sixties with acute or convalescent COVID-19. Both conserved end residues are part of each CDR3. A D gene is named only where the DNA matches it firmly. The size entry is marked missing in some rows and otherwise reads once, few, many or a size class.

V gene	J gene	clone size	CDR3 length	D gene	CDR3 protein	CDR3 DNA
TRBV30	TRBJ2-7	.	14	.	CAWSVNSLFDEQYF	TGTGCCTGGAGTGTAAACAGTCTCTTCGACGAGCAGTACTTC
TRBV7-8	TRBJ2-2	few	15	TRBD2	CASSLLAGEFGELFF	TGTGCCAGCAGCTTACTAGCGGGAGAGTTCGGGGAGCTGTTTTTT
TRBV11-1	TRBJ2-5	.	16	TRBD2	CASSPRERGAGETQYF	TGTGCCAGCAGCCCAAGGGAGCGGGGGGCTGGAGAGACCCAGTACTTC
TRBV30	TRBJ2-3	.	17	.	CAWSPLGAGVDSDTQYF	TGTGCCTGGAGTCCCCTTGGGGCAGGGGTGGACTCAGATACGCAGTATTTT
TRBV13	TRBJ2-7	.	15	.	CASSLYRSPSYEQYF	TGTGCCAGCAGCCTCTACAGATCACCCTCCTACGAGCAGTACTTC
TRBV7-9	TRBJ2-2	.	15	.	CASSPLGANTGELFF	TGTGCCAGCAGCCCTCTTGGAGCGAACACCGGGGAGCTGTTTTTT
TRBV19	TRBJ2-7	.	13	.	CASSTRSGVEQYF	TGTGCCAGTAGTACGAGGTCCGGGGTCGAGCAGTACTTC
TRBV6-4	TRBJ2-3	many	14	.	CASSGTANTDTQYF	TGTGCCAGCAGTGGGACAGCCAACACAGATACGCAGTATTTT
TRBV28	TRBJ1-6	.	16	.	CASSYQQGGLSSPLHF	TGTGCCAGCAGTTACCAACAGGGTGGGCTATCTTCACCCCTCCACTTT
TRBV30	TRBJ1-2	once	16	TRBD1	CAWTSLGTGFNYGYTF	TGTGCCTGGACTTCTCTCGGGACAGGATTTAACTATGGCTACACCTTC
TRBV9	TRBJ1-1	.	15	TRBD1	CASSAQQGAWTEAFF	TGTGCCAGCAGCGCCCAGCAGGGGGCGTGGACTGAAGCTTTCTTT
TRBV27	TRBJ2-1	once	17	TRBD1	CASSLFAGTGSYNEQFF	TGTGCCAGCAGTTTATTCGCCGGGACAGGGTCCTACAATGAGCAGTTCTTC
TRBV7-8	TRBJ2-7	.	15	TRBD2	CASSPLAGVSYEQYF	TGTGCCAGCAGCCCTCTAGCGGGGGTCTCCTACGAGCAGTACTTC
TRBV20-1	TRBJ2-7	.	16	.	CSASSSGQPMGYEQYF	TGCAGTGCTAGTTCTTCAGGACAGCCCATGGGGTACGAGCAGTACTTC
TRBV28	TRBJ1-6	.	14	.	CASSSGQTNSPLHF	TGTGCCAGCAGTTCCGGACAGACAAATTCACCCCTCCACTTT
TRBV6-2/TRBV6-3	TRBJ2-7	once	15	TRBD1	CASSGAGTGEHEQYF	TGTGCCAGCAGCGGGGCCGGGACAGGGGAGCACGAGCAGTACTTC
TRBV6-1	TRBJ1-1	.	14	.	CASSERRMNTEAFF	TGTGCCAGCAGTGAGAGGCGGATGAACACTGAAGCTTTCTTT
TRBV7-3	TRBJ2-2	.	16	TRBD1	CASSPRPGQGTGELFF	TGTGCCAGCAGCCCCCGACCGGGACAGGGAACCGGGGAGCTGTTTTTT
TRBV27	TRBJ1-5	.	14	TRBD1	CASRLQGALQPQHF	TGTGCCAGCAGACTTCAGGGGGCGTTACAGCCCCAGCATTTT
TRBV12-2	TRBJ1-4	few	16	.	CASRLAYPDKGEKLFF	TGTGCAAGTCGCTTAGCGTACCCGGACAAGGGTGAAAAACTGTTTTTT
TRBV12-5	TRBJ2-3	.	13	.	CASGLALRGTQYF	TGTGCTAGTGGTTTGGCCCTCCGGGGGACGCAGTATTTT
TRBV6-4	TRBJ2-3	few	13	.	CASSRTVVDTQYF	TGTGCCAGCAGTAGGACAGTAGTGGATACGCAGTATTTT
TRBV30	TRBJ1-1	once	15	TRBD1	CAWGDRGLLDTEAFF	TGTGCCTGGGGGGACAGGGGGCTTTTGGACACTGAAGCTTTCTTT
TRBV23-1	TRBJ2-2	few	16	.	CASSQSRPMNTGELFF	TGCGCCAGCAGTCAATCGAGGCCGATGAACACCGGGGAGCTGTTTTTT
TRBV19	TRBJ1-2	once	15	TRBD1	CASRTAHTGGYGYTF	TGTGCCAGTAGGACGGCCCACACAGGGGGCTATGGCTACACCTTC
TRBV13	TRBJ1-2	.	17	TRBD1	CASSPLRQGEILRGYTF	TGTGCCAGCAGCCCCCTACGCCAGGGGGAGATCCTTCGAGGCTACACCTTC
TRBV2	TRBJ2-1	.	18	TRBD2	CASSREIKGLAGVNEQFF	TGTGCCAGCAGTAGAGAAATAAAGGGACTAGCGGGGGTCAATGAGCAGTTCTTC
TRBV6-5	TRBJ1-4	.	15	.	CASSASGGGREKLFF	TGTGCCAGCAGCGCCAGCGGGGGGGGTAGAGAAAAACTGTTTTTT
TRBV25-1	TRBJ1-2	.	14	.	CASSRGEGRYGYTF	TGTGCCAGCAGCCGTGGGGAGGGGAGGTATGGCTACACCTTC
TRBV6-7	TRBJ2-7	few	13	.	CASSSTGSYEQYF	TGTGCCAGCAGTTCCACAGGGAGCTACGAGCAGTACTTC
TRBV4-2	TRBJ2-5	.	16	TRBD1	CASSQDEGAVWETQYF	TGTGCCAGCAGCCAAGATGAGGGGGCGGTTTGGGAGACCCAGTACTTC
TRBV11-2	TRBJ2-1	once	13	.	CASSPGGINEQFF	TGTGCCAGCAGCCCAGGAGGGATCAATGAGCAGTTCTTC
TRBV24-1	TRBJ2-2	once	16	TRBD1	CATSDGSQGDTGELFF	TGTGCCACCAGTGATGGGTCTCAGGGGGACACCGGGGAGCTGTTTTTT
TRBV19	TRBJ1-2	.	14	.	CASRGTTGDYGYTF	TGTGCCAGTAGGGGGACTACAGGAGACTATGGCTACACCTTC
TRBV7-6	TRBJ2-2	.	17	.	CASSLVSSASSAGELFF	TGTGCCAGCAGCTTAGTCTCTAGCGCATCGTCAGCCGGGGAGCTGTTTTTT
TRBV6-5	TRBJ1-6	.	14	TRBD1	CASARDRANSPLHF	TGTGCCAGCGCCCGGGACAGGGCCAATTCACCCCTCCACTTT
TRBV11-3	TRBJ1-5	.	17	.	CASSLGPGHLCNQPQHF	TGTGCCAGCAGCTTAGGCCCGGGACACCTTTGCAATCAGCCCCAGCATTTT